The rows below give T cell receptor beta chains drawn from one sample of a study of blood T cell repertoires in COVID-19. Some clones are missing from TCRdb's copy, which holds only in-frame ones; the method was immunoSEQ multiplex PCR. The data contain 150,000 to 200,000 clones, roughly 90% of them singletons. The sample consisted of peripheral blood. All receptors come from a man in his fifties or sixties with active or convalescent COVID-19. Each CDR3 is given with its conserved first and last residue. D genes are given only for firm matches. A clone size is listed for some rows: how often the clone was seen (once, few, many), or a class if it is expanded.

clone_size j_call d_call v_call cdr3_aa cdr3_nt
NA TRBJ1-2 TRBD1 TRBV18 CASSPGQGYTF TGTGCCAGCTCACCGGGACAGGGATACACCTTC
NA TRBJ2-2 NA TRBV5-6 CASSLSQALTGELFF TGTGCCAGCAGCTTGAGCCAGGCCCTCACCGGGGAGCTGTTTTTT
NA TRBJ1-1 TRBD1 TRBV30 CAWSKTGVARNTEAFF TGTGCCTGGAGTAAAACAGGGGTGGCAAGGAACACTGAAGCTTTCTTT
NA TRBJ2-3 NA TRBV14 CASSQASARTDTQYF TGTGCCAGCAGCCAAGCGAGCGCCCGCACAGATACGCAGTATTTT
NA TRBJ1-5 TRBD1 TRBV6-5 CASSLDRGSNQPQHF TGTGCCAGCAGTCTTGACAGGGGAAGCAATCAGCCCCAGCATTTT
NA TRBJ1-4 NA TRBV18 CASSPDRATNEKLFF TGTGCCAGCTCACCCGACAGAGCAACTAATGAAAAACTGTTTTTT
NA TRBJ1-2 NA TRBV2 CASSVTGSDGYTF TGTGCCAGCAGCGTGACAGGTTCCGATGGCTACACCTTC
NA TRBJ1-6 NA TRBV5-1 CASSLDGGDNSPLHF TGCGCCAGCAGCTTGGACGGGGGAGATAATTCACCCCTCCACTTT
NA TRBJ2-3 TRBD1 TRBV7-9 CASGKDRGDTDTQYF TGTGCCAGCGGCAAGGACAGGGGGGACACAGATACGCAGTATTTT
NA TRBJ2-5 NA TRBV6-4 CASSAQHRTVQYF TGTGCCAGCAGTGCTCAGCATAGGACAGTCCAGTACTTC
NA TRBJ2-1 TRBD2 TRBV6-1 CASSARGGGSSYNEQFF TGTGCCAGCAGTGCAAGAGGCGGGGGGAGCTCCTACAATGAGCAGTTCTTC
NA TRBJ1-1 TRBD1 TRBV19 CASSPGTGGTNEAFF TGTGCCAGTTCCCCCGGGACAGGGGGGACCAATGAAGCTTTCTTT
NA TRBJ1-3 NA TRBV4-2 CASSQRGGESGNTIYF TGTGCCAGCAGCCAACGGGGGGGGGAATCTGGAAACACCATATATTTT
NA TRBJ2-5 TRBD2 TRBV11-2 CASSKGPIGGETQYF TGTGCCAGCAGCAAGGGACCGATCGGGGGGGAGACCCAGTACTTC
NA TRBJ2-7 NA TRBV6-5 CASSYSRQTPTYEQYF TGTGCCAGCAGTTACTCACGACAGACTCCTACCTACGAGCAGTACTTC
NA TRBJ2-3 NA TRBV7-9 CASSLAWDSGQYF TGTGCCAGCAGCTTAGCGTGGGACTCCGGCCAGTATTTT
NA TRBJ2-1 TRBD2 TRBV6-1 CASSDFGGAYNEQFF TGTGCCAGCAGTGATTTCGGGGGGGCTTACAATGAGCAGTTCTTC
NA TRBJ1-1 NA TRBV19 CASNLQGARTEAFF TGTGCCAGTAACCTACAGGGAGCCCGAACTGAAGCTTTCTTT
once TRBJ2-5 TRBD2 TRBV6-5 CASSSPSGKETQYF TGTGCCAGCAGTTCCCCTAGCGGAAAAGAGACCCAGTACTTC